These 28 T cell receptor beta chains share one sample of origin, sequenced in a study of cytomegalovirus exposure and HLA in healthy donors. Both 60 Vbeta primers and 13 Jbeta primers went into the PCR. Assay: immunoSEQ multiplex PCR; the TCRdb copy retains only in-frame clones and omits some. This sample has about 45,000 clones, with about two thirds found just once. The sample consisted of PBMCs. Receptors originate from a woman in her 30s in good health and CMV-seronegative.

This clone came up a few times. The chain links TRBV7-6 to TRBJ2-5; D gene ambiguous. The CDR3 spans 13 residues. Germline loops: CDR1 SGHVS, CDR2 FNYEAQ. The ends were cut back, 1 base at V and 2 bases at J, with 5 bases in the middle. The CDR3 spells CASSLGQQETQYF. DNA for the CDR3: TGTGCCAGCAGCTTAGGGCAGCAAGAGACCCAGTACTTC. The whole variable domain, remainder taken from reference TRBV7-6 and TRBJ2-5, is GAGVSQSPRYKVTKRGQDVALRCDPISGHVSLYWYRQALGQGPEFLTYFNYEAQQDKSGLPNDRFSAERPEGSISTLTIQRTEQRDSAMYRCASSLGQQETQYFGPGTRLLVL.

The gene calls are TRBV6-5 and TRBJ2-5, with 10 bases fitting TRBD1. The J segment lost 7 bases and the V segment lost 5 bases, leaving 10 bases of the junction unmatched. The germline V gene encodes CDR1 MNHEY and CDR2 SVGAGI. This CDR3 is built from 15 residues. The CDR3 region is CASSHPGQGSRTQYF. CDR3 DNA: TGTGCCAGCAGTCATCCGGGACAGGGGTCGAGGACCCAGTACTTC.

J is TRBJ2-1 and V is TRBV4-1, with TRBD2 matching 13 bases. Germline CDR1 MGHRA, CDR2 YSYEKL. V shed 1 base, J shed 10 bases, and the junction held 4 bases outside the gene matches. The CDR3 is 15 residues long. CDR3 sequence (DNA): TGCGCCAGCAGCCAAGGACTAGCGGGAGGAGGAGAGCAGTTCTTC. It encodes CASSQGLAGGGEQFF.

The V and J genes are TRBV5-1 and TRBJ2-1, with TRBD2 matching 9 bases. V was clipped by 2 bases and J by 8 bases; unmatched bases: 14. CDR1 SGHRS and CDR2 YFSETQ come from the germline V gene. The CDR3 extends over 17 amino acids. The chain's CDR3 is CASSFVTSGGGADEQFF. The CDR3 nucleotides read TGCGCCAGCAGCTTTGTTACGTCTGGCGGGGGGGCGGATGAGCAGTTCTTC.

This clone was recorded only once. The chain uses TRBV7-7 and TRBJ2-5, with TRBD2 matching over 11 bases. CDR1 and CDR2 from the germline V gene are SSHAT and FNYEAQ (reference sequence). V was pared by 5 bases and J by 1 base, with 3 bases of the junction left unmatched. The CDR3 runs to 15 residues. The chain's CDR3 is CASSISGGGQETQYF. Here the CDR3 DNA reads TGTGCCAGCAGCATTAGCGGGGGGGGCCAAGAGACCCAGTACTTC.

This CDR3 is CSVETLAGLVTQYF. The CDR3 DNA reads TGCAGCGTTGAAACCCTAGCGGGATTAGTAACGCAGTATTTT. This chain joins TRBV29-1 and TRBJ2-3; 9 bases map to TRBD2. CDR3 length: 14 amino acids. CDR1 SQVTM and CDR2 ANQGSEA come from the germline V gene. V dropped 2 bases and J dropped 9; count of bases not matched to a gene: 9.

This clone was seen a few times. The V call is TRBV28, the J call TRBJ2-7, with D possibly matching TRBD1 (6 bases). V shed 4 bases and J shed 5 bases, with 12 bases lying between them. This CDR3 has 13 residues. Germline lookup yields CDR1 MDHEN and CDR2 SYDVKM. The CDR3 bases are TGTGCCAGCAGTTCCACAGGGACGAACGAGCAGTACTTC. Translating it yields CASSSTGTNEQYF.

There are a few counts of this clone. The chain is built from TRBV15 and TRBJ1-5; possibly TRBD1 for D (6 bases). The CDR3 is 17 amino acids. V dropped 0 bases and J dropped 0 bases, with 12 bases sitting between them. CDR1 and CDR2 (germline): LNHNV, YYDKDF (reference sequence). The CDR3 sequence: CATSRDVDRDSNQPQHF. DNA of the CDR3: TGTGCCACCAGCAGAGATGTGGACAGAGATAGCAATCAGCCCCAGCATTTT.

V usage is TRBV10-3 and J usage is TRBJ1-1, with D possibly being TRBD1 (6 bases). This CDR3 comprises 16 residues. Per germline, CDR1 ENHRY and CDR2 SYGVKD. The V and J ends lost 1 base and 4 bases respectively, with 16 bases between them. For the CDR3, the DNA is TGTGCCATCAGTGAGTTTACAGGGCGGTCGACCACTGAAGCTTTCTTT. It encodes CAISEFTGRSTTEAFF.

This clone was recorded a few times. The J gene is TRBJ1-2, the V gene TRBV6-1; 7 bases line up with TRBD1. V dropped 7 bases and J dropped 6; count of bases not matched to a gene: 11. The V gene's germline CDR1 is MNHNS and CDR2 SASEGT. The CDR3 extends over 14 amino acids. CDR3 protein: CASTRQGGLDGYTF. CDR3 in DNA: TGTGCCAGCACCCGACAGGGTGGGTTAGATGGCTACACCTTC.

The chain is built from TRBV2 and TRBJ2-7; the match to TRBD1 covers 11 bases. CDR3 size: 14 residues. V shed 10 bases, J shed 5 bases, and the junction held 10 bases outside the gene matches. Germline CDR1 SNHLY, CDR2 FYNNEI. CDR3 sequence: CATIGQGAFNEQYF. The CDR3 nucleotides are TGTGCCACTATTGGACAGGGGGCATTCAACGAGCAGTACTTC.

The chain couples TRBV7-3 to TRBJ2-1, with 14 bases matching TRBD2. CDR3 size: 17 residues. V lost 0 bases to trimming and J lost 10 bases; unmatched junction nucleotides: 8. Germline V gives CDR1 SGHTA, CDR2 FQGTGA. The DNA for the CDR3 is TGTGCCAGCAGCTTAACGGGGACTAGCGGGAGCGGGTCCGAGCAGTTCTTC. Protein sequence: CASSLTGTSGSGSEQFF.

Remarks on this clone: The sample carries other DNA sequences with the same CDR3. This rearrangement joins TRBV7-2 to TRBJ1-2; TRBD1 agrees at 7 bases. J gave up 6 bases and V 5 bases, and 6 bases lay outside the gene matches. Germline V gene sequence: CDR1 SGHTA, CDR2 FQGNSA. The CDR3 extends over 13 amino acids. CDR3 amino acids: CASSLRDRDGYTF. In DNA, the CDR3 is TGTGCCAGCAGCCTCCGTGACAGGGATGGCTACACCTTC.

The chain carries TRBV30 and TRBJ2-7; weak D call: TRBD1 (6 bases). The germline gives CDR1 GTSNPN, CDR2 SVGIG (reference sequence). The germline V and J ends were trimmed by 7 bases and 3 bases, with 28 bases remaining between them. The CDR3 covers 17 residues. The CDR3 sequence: CALLIGQPLFLNYEQYF. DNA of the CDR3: TGTGCCTTATTAATTGGACAGCCCCTTTTCCTAAACTACGAGCAGTACTTC.

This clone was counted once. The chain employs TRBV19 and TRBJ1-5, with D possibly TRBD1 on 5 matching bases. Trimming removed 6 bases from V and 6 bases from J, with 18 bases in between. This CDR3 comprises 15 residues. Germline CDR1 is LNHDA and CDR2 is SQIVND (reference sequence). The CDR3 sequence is CASRYPGGSVQPQHF. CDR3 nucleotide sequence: TGTGCCAGTAGATACCCTGGGGGGTCCGTTCAGCCCCAGCATTTT.

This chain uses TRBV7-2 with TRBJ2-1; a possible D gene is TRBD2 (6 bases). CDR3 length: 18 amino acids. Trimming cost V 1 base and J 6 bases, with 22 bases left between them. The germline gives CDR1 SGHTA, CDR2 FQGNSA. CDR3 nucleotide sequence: TGTGCCAGCAGCTTAGGGCCCCCCCCGGGACTTCAGGGCAATGAGCAGTTCTTC. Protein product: CASSLGPPPGLQGNEQFF.

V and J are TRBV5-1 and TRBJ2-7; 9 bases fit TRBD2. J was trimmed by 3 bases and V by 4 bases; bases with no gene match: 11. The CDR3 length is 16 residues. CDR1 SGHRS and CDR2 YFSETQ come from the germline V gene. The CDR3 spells CASSPASGAPDYEQYF. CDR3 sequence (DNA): TGCGCCAGCAGCCCTGCTAGCGGGGCCCCCGACTACGAGCAGTACTTC.

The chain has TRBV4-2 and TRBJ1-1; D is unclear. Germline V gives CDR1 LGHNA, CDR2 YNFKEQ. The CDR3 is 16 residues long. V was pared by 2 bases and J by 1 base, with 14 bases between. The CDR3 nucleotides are TGTGCCAGCAGCCAACTCCGGGCGGGCTCGAACACTGAAGCTTTCTTT. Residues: CASSQLRAGSNTEAFF.

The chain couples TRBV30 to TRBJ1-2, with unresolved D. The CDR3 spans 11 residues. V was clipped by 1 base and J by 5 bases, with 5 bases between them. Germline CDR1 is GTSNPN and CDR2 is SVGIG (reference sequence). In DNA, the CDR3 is TGTGCCTGGAGTGCGCTATATGGCTACACCTTC. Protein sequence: CAWSALYGYTF.

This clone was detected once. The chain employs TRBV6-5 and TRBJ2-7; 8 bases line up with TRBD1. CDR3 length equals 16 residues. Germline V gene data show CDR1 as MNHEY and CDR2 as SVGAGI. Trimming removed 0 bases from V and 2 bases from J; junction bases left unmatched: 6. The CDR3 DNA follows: TGTGCCAGCAGTTACTCGAGAACAGGGGGACCCTACGAGCAGTACTTC. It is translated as CASSYSRTGGPYEQYF.

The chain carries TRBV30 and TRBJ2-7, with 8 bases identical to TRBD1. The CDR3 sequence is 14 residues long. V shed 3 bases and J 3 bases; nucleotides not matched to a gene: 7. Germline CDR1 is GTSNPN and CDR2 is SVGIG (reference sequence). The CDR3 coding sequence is TGTGCCTGGAGGCCTATAACAGGGGGCTACGAGCAGTACTTC. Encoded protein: CAWRPITGGYEQYF.

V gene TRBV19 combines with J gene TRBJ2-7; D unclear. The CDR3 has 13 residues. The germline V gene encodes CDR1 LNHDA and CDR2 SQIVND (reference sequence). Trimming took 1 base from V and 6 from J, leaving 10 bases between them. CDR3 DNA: TGTGCCAGTAGTATAGCACCAGGTGGCGAGCAGTACTTC. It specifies CASSIAPGGEQYF.

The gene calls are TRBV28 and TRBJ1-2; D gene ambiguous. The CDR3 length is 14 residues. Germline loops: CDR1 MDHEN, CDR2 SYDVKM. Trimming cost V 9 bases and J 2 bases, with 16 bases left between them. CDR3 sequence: CASTGGELNYGYTF. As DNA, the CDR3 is TGTGCCAGTACGGGCGGGGAGTTGAACTATGGCTACACCTTC.

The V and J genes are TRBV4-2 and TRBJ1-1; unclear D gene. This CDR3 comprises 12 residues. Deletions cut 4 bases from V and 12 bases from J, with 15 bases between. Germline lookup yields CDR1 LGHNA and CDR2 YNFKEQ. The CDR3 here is CASSRTREKPFF. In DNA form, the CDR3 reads TGTGCCAGCAGCCGGACGAGGGAAAAGCCTTTCTTT.

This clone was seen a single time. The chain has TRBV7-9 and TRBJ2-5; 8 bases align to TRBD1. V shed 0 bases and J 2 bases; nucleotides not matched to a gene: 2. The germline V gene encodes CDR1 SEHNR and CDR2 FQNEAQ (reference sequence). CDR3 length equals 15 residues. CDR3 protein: CASSLAGTGQETQYF. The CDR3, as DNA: TGTGCCAGCAGCTTAGCGGGGACAGGTCAAGAGACCCAGTACTTC.

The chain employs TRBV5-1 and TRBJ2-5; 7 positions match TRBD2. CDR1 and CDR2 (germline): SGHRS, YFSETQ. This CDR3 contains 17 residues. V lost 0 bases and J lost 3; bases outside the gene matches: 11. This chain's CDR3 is CASSLESGAGVKETQYF. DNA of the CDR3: TGCGCCAGCAGCTTGGAGAGTGGGGCGGGGGTCAAAGAGACCCAGTACTTC.

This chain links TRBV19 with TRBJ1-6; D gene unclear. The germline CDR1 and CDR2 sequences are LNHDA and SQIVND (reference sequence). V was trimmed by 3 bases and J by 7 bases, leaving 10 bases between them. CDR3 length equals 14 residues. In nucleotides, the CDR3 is TGTGCCAGTAGTATGTGGCAGACAAATTCACCCCTCCACTTT. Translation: CASSMWQTNSPLHF.

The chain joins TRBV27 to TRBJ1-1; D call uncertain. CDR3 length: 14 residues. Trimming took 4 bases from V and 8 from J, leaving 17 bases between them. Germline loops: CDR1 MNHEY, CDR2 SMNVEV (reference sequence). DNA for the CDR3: TGTGCCAGCAGTTACGACTCCCCTACCGGGGAAGCTTTCTTT. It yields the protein CASSYDSPTGEAFF.